Sequencing of this T cell receptor beta chain was carried out in a study of blood T cell repertoires in COVID-19. As for the study in general: The United States, Italy and Spain were the sources of the acute and convalescent COVID-19 samples. The analysed material was cDNA or gDNA that came from T cells, B-cell-depleted T cells, or PBMCs.

This CDR3 is 14 amino acids long. Trimming at V came to 4 bases and at J to 8 bases, leaving 5 bases not matched to a gene. Germline values: CDR1 SEHNR, CDR2 FQNEAQ (reference sequence). Clones were read by immunoSEQ multiplex PCR, and TCRdb kept only the in-frame ones, dropping some. The repertoire holds approximately 110,000 clones, with 81% as singletons. This receptor was identified in a man aged 50 to 60 with acute or convalescent COVID-19. Sequences were obtained from peripheral blood. The chain joins TRBV7-9 to TRBJ1-6; TRBD1 matches 7 bases. The CDR3 DNA sequence: TGTGCCAGCAGCTCCGGGACAGCCCATTCACCCCTCCACTTT. This translates into CASSSGTAHSPLHF. The full variable domain, completed using reference TRBV7-9 and TRBJ1-6, is DTGVSQNPRHKITKRGQNVTFRCDPISEHNRLYWYRQTLGQGPEFLTYFQNEAQLEKSRLLSDRFSAERPKGSFSTLEIQRTEQGDSAMYLCASSSGTAHSPLHFGNGTRLTVT.